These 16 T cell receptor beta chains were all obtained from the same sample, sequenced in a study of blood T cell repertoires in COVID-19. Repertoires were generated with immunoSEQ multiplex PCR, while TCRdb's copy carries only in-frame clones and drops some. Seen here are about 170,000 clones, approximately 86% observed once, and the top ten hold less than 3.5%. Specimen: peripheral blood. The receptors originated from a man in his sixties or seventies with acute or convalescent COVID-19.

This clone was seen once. The CDR3: CASSFQGLEGYTF. The CDR3 DNA is TGTGCCAGCAGCTTTCAGGGTCTGGAGGGCTACACCTTC. The chain couples TRBV5-5 to TRBJ1-2, with D possibly being TRBD1 (5 bases). V lost 2 bases and J 8 bases, leaving 13 bases between the germline ends. CDR3 length: 13 residues. The germline CDR1 and CDR2 sequences are SGHKS and YYEKEE (reference sequence).

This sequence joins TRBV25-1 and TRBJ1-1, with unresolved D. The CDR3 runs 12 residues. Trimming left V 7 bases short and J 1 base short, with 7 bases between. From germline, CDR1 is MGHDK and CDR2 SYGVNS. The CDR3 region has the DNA TGTGCCAGCACAGGCCCGAACACTGAAGCTTTCTTT. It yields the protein CASTGPNTEAFF. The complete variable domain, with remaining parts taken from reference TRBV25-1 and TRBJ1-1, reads EADIYQTPRYLVIGTGKKITLECSQTMGHDKMYWYQQDPGMELHLIHYSYGVNSTEKGDLSSESTVSRIRTEHFPLTLESARPSHTSQYLCASTGPNTEAFFGQGTRLTVV.

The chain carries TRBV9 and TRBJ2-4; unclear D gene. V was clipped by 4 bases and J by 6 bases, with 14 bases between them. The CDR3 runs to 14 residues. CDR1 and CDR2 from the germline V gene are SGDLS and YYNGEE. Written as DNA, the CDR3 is TGTGCCAGCAGCTACGGCGGCGTCGGAAACATTCAGTACTTC. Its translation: CASSYGGVGNIQYF.

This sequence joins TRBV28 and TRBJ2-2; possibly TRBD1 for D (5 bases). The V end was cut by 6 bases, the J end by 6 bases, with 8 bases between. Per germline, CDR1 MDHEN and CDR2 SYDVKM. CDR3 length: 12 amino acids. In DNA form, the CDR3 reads TGTGCCAGCAGAAGGGGCGCCGGGGAGCTGTTTTTT. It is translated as CASRRGAGELFF. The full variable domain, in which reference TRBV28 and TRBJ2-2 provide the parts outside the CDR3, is DVKVTQSSRYLVKRTGEKVFLECVQDMDHENMFWYRQDPGLGLRLIYFSYDVKMKEKGDIPEGYSVSREKKERFSLILESASTNQTSMYLCASRRGAGELFFGEGSRLTVL.

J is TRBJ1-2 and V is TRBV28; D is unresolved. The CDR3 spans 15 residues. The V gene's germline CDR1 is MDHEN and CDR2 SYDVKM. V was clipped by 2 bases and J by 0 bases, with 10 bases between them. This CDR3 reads CASSLSGVANYGYTF. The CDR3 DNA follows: TGTGCCAGCAGTTTAAGCGGGGTTGCTAACTATGGCTACACCTTC.

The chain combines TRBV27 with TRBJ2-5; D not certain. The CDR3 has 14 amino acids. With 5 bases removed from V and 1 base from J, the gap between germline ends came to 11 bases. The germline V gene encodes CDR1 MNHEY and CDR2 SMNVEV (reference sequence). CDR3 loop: CASSTTAFQETQYF. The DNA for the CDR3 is TGTGCCAGCAGTACAACAGCCTTCCAAGAGACCCAGTACTTC.

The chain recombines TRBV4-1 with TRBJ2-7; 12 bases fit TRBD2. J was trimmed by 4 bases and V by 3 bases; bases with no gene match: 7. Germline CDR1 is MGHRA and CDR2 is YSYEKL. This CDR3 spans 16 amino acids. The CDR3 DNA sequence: TGCGCCAGCAGCCACCCGACTAGCGGGAGCGGTTACGAGCAGTACTTC. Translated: CASSHPTSGSGYEQYF.

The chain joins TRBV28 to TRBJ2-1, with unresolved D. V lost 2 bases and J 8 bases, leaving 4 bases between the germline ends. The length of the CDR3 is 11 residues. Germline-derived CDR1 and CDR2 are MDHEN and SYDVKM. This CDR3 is CASSLSDEQFF. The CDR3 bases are TGTGCCAGCAGTTTAAGCGATGAGCAGTTCTTC.

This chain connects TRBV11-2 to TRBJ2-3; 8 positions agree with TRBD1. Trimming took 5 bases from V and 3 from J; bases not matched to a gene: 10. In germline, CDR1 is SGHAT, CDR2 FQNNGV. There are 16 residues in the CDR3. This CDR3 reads CASSPDGQGRTDTQYF. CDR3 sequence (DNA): TGTGCCAGCAGCCCAGACGGACAGGGTAGAACAGATACGCAGTATTTT. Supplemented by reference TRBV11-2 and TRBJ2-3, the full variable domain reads EAGVAQSPRYKIIEKRQSVAFWCNPISGHATLYWYQQILGQGPKLLIQFQNNGVVDDSQLPKDRFSAERLKGVDSTLKIQPAKLEDSAVYLCASSPDGQGRTDTQYFGPGTRLTVL.

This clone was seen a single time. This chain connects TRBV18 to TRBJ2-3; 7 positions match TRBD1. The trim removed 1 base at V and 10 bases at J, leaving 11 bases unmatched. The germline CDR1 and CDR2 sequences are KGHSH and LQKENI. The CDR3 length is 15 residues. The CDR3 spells CASSPLGQDPWAQYF. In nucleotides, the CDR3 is TGTGCCAGCTCACCACTAGGACAGGACCCATGGGCGCAGTATTTT.

The CDR3 here is CAWMAGSTDEQFF. The CDR3 DNA is TGTGCCTGGATGGCAGGATCGACGGATGAGCAGTTCTTC. The chain links TRBV30 to TRBJ2-1; D not certain. V shed 4 bases and J shed 8 bases, with 15 bases lying between them. Germline CDR1 and CDR2: GTSNPN and SVGIG (reference sequence). CDR3 length equals 13 residues.

In DNA, the CDR3 is TGTGCCAGCAGCTTGGTGGGCGCGGAGCAGTTCTTC. It specifies CASSLVGAEQFF. The chain joins TRBV5-4 to TRBJ2-1; D unclear. Trimming took 0 bases from V and 10 from J, leaving 8 bases between them. This CDR3 region has 12 residues. Germline-derived CDR1 and CDR2 are SGHNT and YYREEE (reference sequence).

The CDR3 bases are TGTGCCAGCAGCTTAGAAACGTTTGTCAGGGGGCGTACAGGGGGCAATGATGAGCAGTTCTTC. Translating gives CASSLETFVRGRTGGNDEQFF. The chain combines TRBV13 with TRBJ2-1; 9 nucleotides match TRBD1. Germline loops: CDR1 PRHDT, CDR2 FYEKMQ (reference sequence). Losses at the gene ends were 1 base for V and 8 bases for J; bases not matched to a gene: 24. This CDR3 has 21 amino acids.

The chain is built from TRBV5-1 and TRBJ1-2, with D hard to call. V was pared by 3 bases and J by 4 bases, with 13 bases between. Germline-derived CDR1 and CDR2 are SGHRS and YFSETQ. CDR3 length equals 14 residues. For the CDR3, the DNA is TGCGCCAGCAGCTCGCAGGCCCTTATCTATGGCTACACCTTC. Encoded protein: CASSSQALIYGYTF.

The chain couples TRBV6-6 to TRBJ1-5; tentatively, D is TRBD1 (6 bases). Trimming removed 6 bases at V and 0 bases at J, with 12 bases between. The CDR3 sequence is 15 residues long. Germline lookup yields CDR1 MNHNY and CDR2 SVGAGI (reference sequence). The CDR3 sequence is CASSKQGGSNQPQHF. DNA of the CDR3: TGTGCCAGCAGCAAACAGGGCGGTAGCAATCAGCCCCAGCATTTT.

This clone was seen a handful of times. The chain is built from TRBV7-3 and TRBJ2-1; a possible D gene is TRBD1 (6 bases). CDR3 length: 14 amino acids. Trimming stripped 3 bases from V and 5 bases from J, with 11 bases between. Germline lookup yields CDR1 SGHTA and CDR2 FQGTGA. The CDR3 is CASSFQGWDNEQFF. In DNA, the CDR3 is TGTGCCAGCAGCTTCCAGGGGTGGGACAATGAGCAGTTCTTC. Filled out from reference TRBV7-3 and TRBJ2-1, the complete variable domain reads GAGVSQTPSNKVTEKGKYVELRCDPISGHTALYWYRQSLGQGPEFLIYFQGTGAADDSGLPNDRFFAVRPEGSVSTLKIQRTERGDSAVYLCASSFQGWDNEQFFGPGTRLTVL.